This T cell receptor beta chain comes out of a study of vaccination and CD4 T cells after COVID-19. At the level of the study: Each participant was administered two doses of a vaccine, which was either BNT162b2 or mRNA-1273. Broader study findings: In convalescent patients, a median roughly 90% of reactive clones appeared only post-vaccination.

Stated treatment: roughly nine-day PBMC culture with coronavirus spike peptide pools or control peptides (ViraFEST assay). This CDR3 contains 15 residues. The junction had 12 bases not matched to a gene; V was cut back by 9 bases and J by 3 bases. The germline V gene has CDR1 KGHSH and CDR2 LQKENI. Concerning this clonotype: What it binds is unknown.

Sequencing of the DNA from cultured CD4+ T cells was carried out with the Oncomine TCR Beta short-read assay. Someone extracted genomic DNA from cultured CD4+ T cells. TCRdb fed the PCR reads into MiXCR, producing one record per CDR3 protein. Of about 13,000 distinct CDR3 sequences listed, 29% are singletons. Sequences were derived from CD4+ T cells from blood, cultured in vitro, sampled before SARS-CoV-2 vaccination. The chain couples TRBV18 to TRBJ1-1; 8 positions match TRBD1. The source is a human donor who received a COVID-19 vaccine. The CDR3 bases are TGTGCCAGTCTGGACAGGGAGGGACCCTACACTGAAGCTTTCTTT. It specifies CASLDREGPYTEAFF.